The T cell receptor (beta chain) described here comes from a study of cytotoxic CD8 clonotypes in ibrutinib-treated CLL. The germline V gene encodes CDR1 LGHNA and CDR2 YSLEER. There are 14 residues in the CDR3. V was pared by 4 bases and J by 7 bases, with 6 bases of the junction left unmatched. The table came from immunoSEQ multiplex PCR; TCRdb's copy has only in-frame clones and leaves some out. This table has 40,000 or so clones, almost 70% appearing once. There are a few counts of this clone. V gene TRBV4-3 combines with J gene TRBJ1-4; 7 positions agree with TRBD1. This TCR came from a human donor with chronic lymphocytic leukemia. The sample in question was PBMCs, obtained after 12 months of ibrutinib treatment. The CDR3 spells CASSLGTAFEKLFF. CDR3 nucleotide sequence: TGCGCCAGCAGCCTCGGGACAGCCTTTGAAAAACTGTTTTTT.